This TCR beta chain was profiled in a study of T cells after yellow fever vaccination. The study's findings and limits: Few clonotypes appeared in both CD4 and CD8 compartments. A weaker secondary response peaked on day 5, the primary on day 15. Repertoires sorted by FACS could include abundant clonotypes that are contaminants from the bulk population. Post-booster repertoires again held most primary-vaccination clones (about 96% CD4, about 88% CD8).

This clonotype was counted between two and nine times. The antigen remains undetermined. With 11 bases removed from V and 2 bases from J, the gap between germline ends came to 13 bases. The CDR3 runs to 12 residues. The germline CDR1 and CDR2 sequences are ENHRY and SYGVKD. TCRdb re-analysed the 5' RACE reads in MiXCR, keeping a single row per CDR3 protein. The sample has 500,000 to 650,000 distinct CDR3 sequences, 9% to 15% seen once. V gene TRBV10-3 combines with J gene TRBJ2-7; D not certain. Sequenced here: PBMCs, sampled on the day of the yellow fever booster vaccination. The clonotype comes from a man aged 25-45 years who received the YFV17D yellow fever vaccine. DNA of the CDR3: TGTGCCGTATCGTGGACCCCCTACGAGCAGTACTTC. This gives the protein CAVSWTPYEQYF.